This T cell receptor (beta chain) is drawn from a study of blood T cell repertoires in COVID-19. About the study: Samples of COVID-19 (acute and convalescent) were obtained from the United States, Italy and Spain.

Germline V gene lookup returns CDR1 LGHDT and CDR2 YNNKEL (reference sequence). This CDR3 comprises 14 residues. With 3 bases clipped from V and 6 bases from J, the junction kept 3 bases outside the gene matches. Seattle-derived patients entered the study during active infection and were followed longitudinally. Method: immunoSEQ multiplex PCR; TCRdb's copy keeps in-frame clones and lacks some. This table has about 150,000 clones, 70% to 85% appearing once. Sequencing was carried out using peripheral blood. This TCR was recovered from a man aged 55 to 70 with COVID-19, enrolled during active disease. The chain links TRBV3-1 (or the pseudogene TRBV3-2) to TRBJ2-7; 12 bases are shared with TRBD1. In DNA, the CDR3 is TGTGCCAGCAGCCAGGGACAGGGGGCGCGCGAGCAGTACTTC. Translating it yields CASSQGQGAREQYF.